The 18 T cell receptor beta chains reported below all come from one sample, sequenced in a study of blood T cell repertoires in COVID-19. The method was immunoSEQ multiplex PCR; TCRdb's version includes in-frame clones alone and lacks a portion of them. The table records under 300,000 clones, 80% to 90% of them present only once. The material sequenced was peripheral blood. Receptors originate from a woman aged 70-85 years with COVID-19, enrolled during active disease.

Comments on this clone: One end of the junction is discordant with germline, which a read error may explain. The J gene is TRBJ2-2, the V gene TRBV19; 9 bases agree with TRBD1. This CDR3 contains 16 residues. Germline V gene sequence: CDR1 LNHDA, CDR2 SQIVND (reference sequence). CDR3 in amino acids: CASTIQGAGNTGELFF. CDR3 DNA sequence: TGTGCCAGTACTATACAGGGGGCTGGGAACACCGGGGAGCTGTTTTTT. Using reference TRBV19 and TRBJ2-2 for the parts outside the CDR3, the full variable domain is DGGITQSPKYLFRKEGQNVTLSCEQNLNHDAMYWYRQDPGQGLRLIYYSQIVNDFQKGDIAEGYSVSREKKESFPLTVTSAQKNPTAFYLCASTIQGAGNTGELFFGEGSRLTVL.

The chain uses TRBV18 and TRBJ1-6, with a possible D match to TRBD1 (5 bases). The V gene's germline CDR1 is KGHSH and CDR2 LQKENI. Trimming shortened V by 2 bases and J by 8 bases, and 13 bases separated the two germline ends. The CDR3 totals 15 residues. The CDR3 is CASSPLRPGDSPLHF. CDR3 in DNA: TGTGCCAGCTCACCATTGAGGCCGGGGGATTCACCCCTCCACTTT.

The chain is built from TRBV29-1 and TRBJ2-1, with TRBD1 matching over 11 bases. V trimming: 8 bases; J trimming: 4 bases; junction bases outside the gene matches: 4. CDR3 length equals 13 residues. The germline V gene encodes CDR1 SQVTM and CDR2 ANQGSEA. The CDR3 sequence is CSYGQGAYNEQFF. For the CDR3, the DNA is TGCAGCTATGGACAGGGGGCTTACAATGAGCAGTTCTTC.

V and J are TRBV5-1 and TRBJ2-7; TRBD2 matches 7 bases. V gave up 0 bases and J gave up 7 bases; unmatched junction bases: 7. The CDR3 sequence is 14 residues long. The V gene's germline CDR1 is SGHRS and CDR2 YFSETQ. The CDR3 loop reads CASSLGEGTGEQYF. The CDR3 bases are TGCGCCAGCAGCTTGGGGGAGGGAACGGGAGAGCAGTACTTC.

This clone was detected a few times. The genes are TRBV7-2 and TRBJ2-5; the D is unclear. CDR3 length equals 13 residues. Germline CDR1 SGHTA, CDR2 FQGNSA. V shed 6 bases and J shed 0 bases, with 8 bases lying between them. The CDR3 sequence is CASSVSYQETQYF. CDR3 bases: TGTGCCAGCAGTGTTTCGTACCAAGAGACCCAGTACTTC.

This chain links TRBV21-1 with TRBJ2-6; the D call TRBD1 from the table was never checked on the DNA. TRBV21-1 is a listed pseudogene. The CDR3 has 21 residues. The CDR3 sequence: CASSKASQGARSSSGANVLTF. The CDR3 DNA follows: TGTGCCAGCAGCAAAGCTAGTCAGGGGGCCAGATCCTCCTCTGGGGCCAACGTCCTGACTTTC.

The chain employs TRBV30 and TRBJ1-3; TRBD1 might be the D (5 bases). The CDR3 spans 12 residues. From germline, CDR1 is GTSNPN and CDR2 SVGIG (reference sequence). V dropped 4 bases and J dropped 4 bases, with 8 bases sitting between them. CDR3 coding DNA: TGTGCCTGGATGCGGGGGGGAAACACCATATATTTT. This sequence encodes CAWMRGGNTIYF. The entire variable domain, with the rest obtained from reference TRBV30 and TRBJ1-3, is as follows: SQTIHQWPATLVQPVGSPLSLECTVEGTSNPNLYWYRQAAGRGLQLLFYSVGIGQISSEVPQNLSASRPQDRQFILSSKKLLLSDSGFYLCAWMRGGNTIYFGEGSWLTVV.

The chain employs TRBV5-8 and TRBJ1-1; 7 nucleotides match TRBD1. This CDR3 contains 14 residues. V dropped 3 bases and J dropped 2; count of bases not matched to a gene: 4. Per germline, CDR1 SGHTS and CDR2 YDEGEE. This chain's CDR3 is CASSSYRGNTEAFF. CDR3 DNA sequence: TGTGCCAGCAGCTCCTACAGGGGTAACACTGAAGCTTTCTTT.

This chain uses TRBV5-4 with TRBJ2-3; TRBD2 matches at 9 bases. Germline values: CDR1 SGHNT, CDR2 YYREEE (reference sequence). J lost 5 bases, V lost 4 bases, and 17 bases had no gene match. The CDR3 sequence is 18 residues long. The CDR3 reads CASSGPGQPGLARDTQYF. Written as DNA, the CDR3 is TGTGCCAGCAGCGGCCCGGGACAGCCGGGACTAGCTAGAGATACGCAGTATTTT.

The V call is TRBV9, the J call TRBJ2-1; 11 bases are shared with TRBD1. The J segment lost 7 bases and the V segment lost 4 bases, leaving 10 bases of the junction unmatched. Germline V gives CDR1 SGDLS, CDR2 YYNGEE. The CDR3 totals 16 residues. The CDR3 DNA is TGTGCCAGCAGCCCCCCCGGGACAGGGGGGAGTAATGAGCAGTTCTTC. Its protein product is CASSPPGTGGSNEQFF.

The CDR3 spells CASSLGGILNTGELFF. DNA of the CDR3: TGTGCCAGCAGCTTAGGGGGCATCCTGAACACCGGGGAGCTGTTTTTT. The chain employs TRBV7-9 and TRBJ2-2; perhaps TRBD1 as D (5 bases). Trimming took off 1 base at V and 1 base at J, with 10 bases between the two ends. The germline CDR1 and CDR2 sequences are SEHNR and FQNEAQ (reference sequence). CDR3 length: 16 residues.

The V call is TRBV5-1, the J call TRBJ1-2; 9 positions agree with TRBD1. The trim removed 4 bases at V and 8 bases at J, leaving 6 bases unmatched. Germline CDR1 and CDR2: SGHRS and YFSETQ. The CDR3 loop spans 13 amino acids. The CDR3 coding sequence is TGCGCCAGCAGCCCGACAGGGGGGGTCGGCTACACCTTC. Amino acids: CASSPTGGVGYTF. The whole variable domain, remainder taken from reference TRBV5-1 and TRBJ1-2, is KAGVTQTPRYLIKTRGQQVTLSCSPISGHRSVSWYQQTPGQGLQFLFEYFSETQRNKGNFPGRFSGRQFSNSRSEMNVSTLELGDSALYLCASSPTGGVGYTFGSGTRLTVV.

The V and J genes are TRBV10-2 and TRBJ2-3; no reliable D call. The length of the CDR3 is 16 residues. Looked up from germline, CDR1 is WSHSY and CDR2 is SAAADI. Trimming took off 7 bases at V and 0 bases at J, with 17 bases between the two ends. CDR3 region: CASKLGRAISTDTQYF. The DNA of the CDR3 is TGCGCCAGCAAGTTGGGCAGAGCAATTAGCACAGATACGCAGTATTTT.

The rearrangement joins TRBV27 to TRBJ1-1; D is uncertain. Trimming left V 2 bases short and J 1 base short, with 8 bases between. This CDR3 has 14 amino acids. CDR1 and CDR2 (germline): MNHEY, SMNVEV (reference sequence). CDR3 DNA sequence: TGTGCCAGCAGTTTAATCGCGGGGAACACTGAAGCTTTCTTT. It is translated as CASSLIAGNTEAFF.

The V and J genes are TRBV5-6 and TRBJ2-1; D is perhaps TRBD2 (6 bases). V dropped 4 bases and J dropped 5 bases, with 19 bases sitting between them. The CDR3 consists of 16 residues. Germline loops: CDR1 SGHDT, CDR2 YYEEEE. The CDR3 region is CASSKLTGTSDNEQFF. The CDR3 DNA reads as TGTGCCAGCAGCAAACTTACCGGGACTTCCGACAATGAGCAGTTCTTC.

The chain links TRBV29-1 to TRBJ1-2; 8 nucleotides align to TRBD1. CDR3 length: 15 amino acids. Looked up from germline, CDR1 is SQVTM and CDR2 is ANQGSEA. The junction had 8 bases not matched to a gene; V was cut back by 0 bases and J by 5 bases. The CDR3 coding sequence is TGCAGCGTTGAAGATCAGGACAGGGTCATTTATGGCTACACCTTC. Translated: CSVEDQDRVIYGYTF.

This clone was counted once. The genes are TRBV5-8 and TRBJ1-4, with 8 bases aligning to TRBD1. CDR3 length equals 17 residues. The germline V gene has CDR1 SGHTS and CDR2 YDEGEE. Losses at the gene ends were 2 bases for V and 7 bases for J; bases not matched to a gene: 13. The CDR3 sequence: CASSFDRGGIWAEKLFF. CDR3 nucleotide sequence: TGTGCCAGCAGCTTCGACAGGGGAGGCATCTGGGCTGAAAAACTGTTTTTT. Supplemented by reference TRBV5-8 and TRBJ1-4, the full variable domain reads EAGVTQSPTHLIKTRGQQATLRCSPISGHTSVYWYQQALGLGLQFLLWYDEGEERNRGNFPPRFSGRQFPNYSSELNVNALELEDSALYLCASSFDRGGIWAEKLFFGSGTQLSVL.

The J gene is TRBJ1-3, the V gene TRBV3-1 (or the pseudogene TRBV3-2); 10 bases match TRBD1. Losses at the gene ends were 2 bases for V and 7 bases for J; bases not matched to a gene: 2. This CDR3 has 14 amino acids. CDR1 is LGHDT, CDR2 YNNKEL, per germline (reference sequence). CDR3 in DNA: TGTGCCAGCAGCCAAATGGGACAGGGGAACACCATATATTTT. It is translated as CASSQMGQGNTIYF.